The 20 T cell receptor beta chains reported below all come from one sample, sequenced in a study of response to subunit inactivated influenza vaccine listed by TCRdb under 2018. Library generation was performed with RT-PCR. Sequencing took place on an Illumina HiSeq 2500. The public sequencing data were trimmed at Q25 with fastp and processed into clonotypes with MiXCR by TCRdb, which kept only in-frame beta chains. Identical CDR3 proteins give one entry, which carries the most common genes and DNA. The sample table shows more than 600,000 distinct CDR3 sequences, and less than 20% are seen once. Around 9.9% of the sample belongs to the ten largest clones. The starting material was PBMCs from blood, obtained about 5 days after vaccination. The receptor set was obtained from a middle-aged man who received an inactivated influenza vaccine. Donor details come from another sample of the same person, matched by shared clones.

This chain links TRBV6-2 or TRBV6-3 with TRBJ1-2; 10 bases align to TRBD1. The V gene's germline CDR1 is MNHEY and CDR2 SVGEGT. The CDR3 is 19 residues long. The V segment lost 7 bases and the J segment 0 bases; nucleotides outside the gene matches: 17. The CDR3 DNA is TGTGCCAGCACCGGGACAGGGGCCGGAGACCTACAACCTAACTATGGCTACACCTTC. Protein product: CASTGTGAGDLQPNYGYTF.

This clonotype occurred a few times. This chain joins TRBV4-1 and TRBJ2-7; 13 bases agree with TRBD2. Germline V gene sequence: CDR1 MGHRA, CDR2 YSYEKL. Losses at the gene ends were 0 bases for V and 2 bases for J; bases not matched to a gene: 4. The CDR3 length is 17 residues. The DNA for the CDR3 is TGCGCCAGCAGCCAAGATGGGACTAGCGGGGTAACCTACGAGCAGTACTTC. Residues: CASSQDGTSGVTYEQYF.

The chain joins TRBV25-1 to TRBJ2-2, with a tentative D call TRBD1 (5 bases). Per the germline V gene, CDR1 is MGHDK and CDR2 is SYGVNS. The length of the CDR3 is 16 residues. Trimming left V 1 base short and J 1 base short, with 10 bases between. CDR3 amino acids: CASSESVTGNTGELFF. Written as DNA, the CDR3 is TGTGCCAGCAGTGAATCCGTCACAGGGAACACCGGGGAGCTGTTTTTT.

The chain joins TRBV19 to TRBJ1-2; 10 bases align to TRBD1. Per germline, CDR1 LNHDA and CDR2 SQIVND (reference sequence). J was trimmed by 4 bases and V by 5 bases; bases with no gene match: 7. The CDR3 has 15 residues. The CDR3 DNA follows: TGTGCCAGTAGTCCCCTCGGGACAGGGGCCTATGGCTACACCTTC. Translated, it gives CASSPLGTGAYGYTF.

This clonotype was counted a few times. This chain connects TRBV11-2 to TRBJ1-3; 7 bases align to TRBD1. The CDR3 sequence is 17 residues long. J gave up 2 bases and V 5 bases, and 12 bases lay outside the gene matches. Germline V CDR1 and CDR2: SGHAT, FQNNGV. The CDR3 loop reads CASSPPGGGLTGNTIYF. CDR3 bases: TGTGCCAGCAGCCCACCGGGAGGGGGCTTAACTGGAAACACCATATATTTT.

The CDR3 nucleotides are TGTGCCAGCAGCTTAGAGACAGGGAGATACGAGCAGTACTTC. It encodes CASSLETGRYEQYF. This rearrangement joins TRBV7-9 to TRBJ2-7; 7 bases align to TRBD1. The V gene end was trimmed by 1 base and the J gene end by 4 bases; junction bases not matched to a gene: 4. The germline gives CDR1 SEHNR, CDR2 FQNEAQ (reference sequence). The CDR3 loop spans 14 amino acids.

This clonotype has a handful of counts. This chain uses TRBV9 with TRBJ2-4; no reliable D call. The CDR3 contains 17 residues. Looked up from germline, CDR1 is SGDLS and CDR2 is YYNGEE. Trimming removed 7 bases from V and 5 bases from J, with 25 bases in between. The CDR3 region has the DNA TGTGCCAGCTACCGAACTCGCCCTTCCCCATCCCAAAACATTCAGTACTTC. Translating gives CASYRTRPSPSQNIQYF.

The CDR3 sequence is CASSHRVRTDTQYF. CDR3 sequence (DNA): TGTGCCAGCAGTCACAGGGTACGCACAGATACGCAGTATTTT. This chain links TRBV28 with TRBJ2-3, with TRBD1 as a possible D gene (6 bases). The V gene's germline CDR1 is MDHEN and CDR2 SYDVKM. This CDR3 is 14 amino acids long. The ends were cut back, 5 bases at V and 1 base at J, with 10 bases in the middle. Using reference TRBV28 and TRBJ2-3 for the parts outside the CDR3, the full variable domain is DVKVTQSSRYLVKRTGEKVFLECVQDMDHENMFWYRQDPGLGLRLIYFSYDVKMKEKGDIPEGYSVSREKKERFSLILESASTNQTSMYLCASSHRVRTDTQYFGPGTRLTVL.

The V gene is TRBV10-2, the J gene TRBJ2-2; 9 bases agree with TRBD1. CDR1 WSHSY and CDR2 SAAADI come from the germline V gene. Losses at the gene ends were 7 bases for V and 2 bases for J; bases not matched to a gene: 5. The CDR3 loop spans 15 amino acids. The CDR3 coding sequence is TGCGCCAGCAAACAGGGGGCCGGTAACACCGGGGAGCTGTTTTTT. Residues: CASKQGAGNTGELFF.

CDR3 in amino acids: CSAGWAGRQPQHF. The CDR3 nucleotides are TGCAGTGCCGGGTGGGCAGGGAGGCAGCCCCAGCATTTT. This chain joins TRBV20-1 and TRBJ1-5, with a weak D call TRBD1 (5 bases). This CDR3 has 13 residues. V dropped 6 bases and J dropped 7 bases, with 16 bases sitting between them. The germline CDR1 and CDR2 sequences are DFQATT and SNEGSKA (reference sequence).

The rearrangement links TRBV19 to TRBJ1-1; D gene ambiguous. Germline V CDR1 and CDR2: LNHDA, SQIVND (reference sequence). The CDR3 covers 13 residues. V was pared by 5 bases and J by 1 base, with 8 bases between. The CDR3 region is CASSVTQNTEAFF. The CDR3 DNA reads TGTGCCAGTAGTGTGACACAGAACACTGAAGCTTTCTTT.

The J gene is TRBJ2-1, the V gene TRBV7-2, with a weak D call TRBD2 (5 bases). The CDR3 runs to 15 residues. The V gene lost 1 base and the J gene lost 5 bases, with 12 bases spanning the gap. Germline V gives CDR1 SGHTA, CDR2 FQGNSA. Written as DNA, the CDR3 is TGTGCCAGCAGCTTAGTATCGGCCGGGAACAATGAGCAGTTCTTC. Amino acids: CASSLVSAGNNEQFF.

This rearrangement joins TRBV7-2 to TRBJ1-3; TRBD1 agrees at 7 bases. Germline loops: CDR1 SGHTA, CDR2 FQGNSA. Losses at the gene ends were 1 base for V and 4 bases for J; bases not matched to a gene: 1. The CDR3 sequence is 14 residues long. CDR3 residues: CASSLVQGGNTIYF. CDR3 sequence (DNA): TGTGCCAGCAGCTTAGTACAGGGGGGAAACACCATATATTTT.

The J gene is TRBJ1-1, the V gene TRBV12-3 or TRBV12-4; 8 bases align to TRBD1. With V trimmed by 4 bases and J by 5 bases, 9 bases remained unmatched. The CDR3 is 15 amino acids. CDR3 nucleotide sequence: TGTGCCAGCAGTTCCTCCGGGACAGGACGTACTGAAGCTTTCTTT. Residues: CASSSSGTGRTEAFF.

CDR3 amino acids: CASSQTGASHSGANVLTF. In DNA, the CDR3 is TGTGCCAGCAGCCAGACCGGGGCCAGCCACTCTGGGGCCAACGTCCTGACTTTC. This chain connects TRBV14 to TRBJ2-6; possibly TRBD1 or TRBD2 for D (5 bases each). V was cut by 3 bases and J by 0 bases, with 15 bases left in between. The CDR3 is 18 residues long. Germline CDR1 and CDR2: SGHDN and FVKESK.

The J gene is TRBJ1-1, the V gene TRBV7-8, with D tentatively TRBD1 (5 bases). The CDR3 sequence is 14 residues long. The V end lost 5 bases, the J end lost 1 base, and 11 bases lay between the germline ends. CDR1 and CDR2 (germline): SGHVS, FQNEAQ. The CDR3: CASSRGVSNTEAFF. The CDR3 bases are TGTGCCAGCAGCCGAGGGGTGTCGAACACTGAAGCTTTCTTT.

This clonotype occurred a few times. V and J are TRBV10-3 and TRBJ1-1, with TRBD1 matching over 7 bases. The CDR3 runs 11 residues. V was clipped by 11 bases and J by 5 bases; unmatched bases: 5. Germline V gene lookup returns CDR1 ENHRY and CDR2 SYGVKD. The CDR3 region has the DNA TGTGCCGTGCAGGGGGTTACTGAAGCTTTCTTT. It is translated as CAVQGVTEAFF.

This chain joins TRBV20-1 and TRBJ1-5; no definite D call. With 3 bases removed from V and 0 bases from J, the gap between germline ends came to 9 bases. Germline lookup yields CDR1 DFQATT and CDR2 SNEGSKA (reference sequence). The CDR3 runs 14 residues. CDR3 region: CSASDTHSNQPQHF. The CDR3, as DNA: TGCAGTGCTAGTGACACCCATAGCAATCAGCCCCAGCATTTT.

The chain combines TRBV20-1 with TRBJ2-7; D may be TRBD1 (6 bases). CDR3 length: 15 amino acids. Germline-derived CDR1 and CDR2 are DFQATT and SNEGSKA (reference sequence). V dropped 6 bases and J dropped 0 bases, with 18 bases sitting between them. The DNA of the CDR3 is TGCAGTGCCCGAGCCTGGGACACCAACTCCTACGAGCAGTACTTC. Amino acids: CSARAWDTNSYEQYF.

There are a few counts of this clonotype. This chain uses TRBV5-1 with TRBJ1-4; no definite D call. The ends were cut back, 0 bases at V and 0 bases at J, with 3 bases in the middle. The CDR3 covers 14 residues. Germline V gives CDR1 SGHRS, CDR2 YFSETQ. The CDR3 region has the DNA TGCGCCAGCAGCTTGGACTCAACTAATGAAAAACTGTTTTTT. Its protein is CASSLDSTNEKLFF.